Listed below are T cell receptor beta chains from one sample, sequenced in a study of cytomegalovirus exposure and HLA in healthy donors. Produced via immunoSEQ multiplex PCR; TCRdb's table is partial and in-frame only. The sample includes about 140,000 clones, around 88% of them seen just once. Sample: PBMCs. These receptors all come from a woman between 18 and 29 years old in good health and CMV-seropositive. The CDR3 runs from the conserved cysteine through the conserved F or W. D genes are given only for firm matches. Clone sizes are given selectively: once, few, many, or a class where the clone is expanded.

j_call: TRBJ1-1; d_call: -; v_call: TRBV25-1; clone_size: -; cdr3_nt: TGTGCCAGCAGTGAATGGGGGCGGCAGGGAGCCACTGAAGCTTTCTTT; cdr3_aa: CASSEWGRQGATEAFF
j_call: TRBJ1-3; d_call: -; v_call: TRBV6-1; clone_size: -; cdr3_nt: TGTGCCAGCAGTGAAGCGACAGCTAGTTCAGGAAACACCATATATTTT; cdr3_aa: CASSEATASSGNTIYF
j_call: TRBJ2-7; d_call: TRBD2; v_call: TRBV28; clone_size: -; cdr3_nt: TGTGCCAGCAGTTTTCGGGGGGCCTACGAGCAGTACTTC; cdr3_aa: CASSFRGAYEQYF
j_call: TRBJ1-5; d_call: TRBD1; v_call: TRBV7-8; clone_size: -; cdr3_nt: TGTGCCAGCAGCTTGGAGGGACAGGGAAGCAATCAGCCCCAGCATTTT; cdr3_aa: CASSLEGQGSNQPQHF
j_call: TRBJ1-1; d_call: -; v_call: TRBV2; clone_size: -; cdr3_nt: TGTGCCAGCAGTGAAGGGCAGCGCAACACTGAAGCTTTCTTT; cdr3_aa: CASSEGQRNTEAFF
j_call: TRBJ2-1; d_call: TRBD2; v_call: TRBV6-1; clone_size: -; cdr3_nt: TGTGCCAGCAGTGAAAAACTAGCGGTCTGGAATGAGCAGTTCTTC; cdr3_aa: CASSEKLAVWNEQFF
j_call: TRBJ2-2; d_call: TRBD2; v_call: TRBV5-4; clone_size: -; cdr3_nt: TGTGCCACAGGACTAGCGGGAGGGCCGGGCGGGGAGCTGTTTTTT; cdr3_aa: CATGLAGGPGGELFF
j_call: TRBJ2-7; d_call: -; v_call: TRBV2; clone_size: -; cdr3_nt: TGTGCCACCTCCAACAGGATGAGCTCCTACGAGCAGTACTTC; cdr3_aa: CATSNRMSSYEQYF
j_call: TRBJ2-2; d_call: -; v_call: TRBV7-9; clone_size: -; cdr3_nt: TGTGCCAGCAGCTTTCGCGGGGTCCACACCGGGGAGCTGTTTTTT; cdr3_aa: CASSFRGVHTGELFF
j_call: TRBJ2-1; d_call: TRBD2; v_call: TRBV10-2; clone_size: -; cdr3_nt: TGCGCCAGCGCCAAGCCCGGCGGGGGAGACTTGGGCAATGAGCAGTTCTTC; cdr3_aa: CASAKPGGGDLGNEQFF
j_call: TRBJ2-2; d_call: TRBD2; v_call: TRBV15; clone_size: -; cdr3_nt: TGTGCCACCAGCAGAGTTAGCGGGAGGGCTTTCAACGGGGAGCTGTTTTTT; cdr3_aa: CATSRVSGRAFNGELFF
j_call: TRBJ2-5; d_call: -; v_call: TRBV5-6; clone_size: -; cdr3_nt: TGTGCCAGCAGCTCCCCGACTGAGGCGGAGACCCAGTACTTC; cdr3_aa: CASSSPTEAETQYF
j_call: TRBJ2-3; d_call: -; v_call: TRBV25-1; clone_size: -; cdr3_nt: TGTGCCAGCAGTGAGTCAGGGGGCACAGATACGCAGTATTTT; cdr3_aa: CASSESGGTDTQYF
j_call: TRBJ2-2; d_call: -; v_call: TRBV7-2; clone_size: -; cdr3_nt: TGTGCCAGCGAATCCAGGGGAACCGGGGAGCTGTTTTTT; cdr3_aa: CASESRGTGELFF
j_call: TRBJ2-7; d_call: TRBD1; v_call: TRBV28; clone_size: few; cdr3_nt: TGTGCCAGCAGTTTTTCTCTGTTTGGGACAGCCTACGAGCAGTACTTC; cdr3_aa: CASSFSLFGTAYEQYF
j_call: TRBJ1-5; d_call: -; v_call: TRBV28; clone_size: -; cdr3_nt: TGTGCCAGCAGTTTAAATGGGCGAAATCAGCCCCAGCATTTT; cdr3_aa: CASSLNGRNQPQHF
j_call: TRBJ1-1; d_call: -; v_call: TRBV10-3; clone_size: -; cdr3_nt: TGTGCCATCAGTGATCGGGGAGAGACTGAAGCTTTCTTT; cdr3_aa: CAISDRGETEAFF
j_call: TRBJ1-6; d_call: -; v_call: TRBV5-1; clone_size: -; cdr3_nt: TGCGCCAGCAGCTTGGCCCCAGGGGATAATTCACCCCTCCACTTT; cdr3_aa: CASSLAPGDNSPLHF
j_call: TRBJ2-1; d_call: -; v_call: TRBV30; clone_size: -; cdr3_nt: TGTGCCTGGAACCCCGCGGGGAATGAGCAGTTCTTC; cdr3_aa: CAWNPAGNEQFF